This T cell receptor beta chain derives from a study of molecular identifiers for immune sequencing clone quantification. This clonotype has a count of ten or more. The antigen remains undetermined. Sorting defined naive CD8 T cells as CD8+CD4-CCR7+CD45RA+. Trimming removed 6 bases from V and 3 bases from J, with 21 bases in between. This CDR3 is built from 16 residues. Looked up from germline, CDR1 is MNHEY and CDR2 is SMNVEV (reference sequence). Study-wide points: Underestimation of highly expanded clone sizes could arise where identical TCR molecules share a barcode. Detectable among about a million naive cells, according to reports, was Jurkat TCR RNA spiked in from one cell. Effector cells kept over 98% of their molecules in clones above 20 RNA copies, while naive cells kept under 1% there.

Using its own MiXCR run on the PCR reads, TCRdb lists one record per CDR3 protein. Of fewer than 350,000 distinct CDR3 sequences listed, about 22% are singletons. The material sequenced was naive CD8+ T cells from blood, with Jurkat cell RNA spiked in. Subset reported: FACS-sorted CD8+CD4-CCR7+CD45RA+ naive T cells. The chain employs TRBV27 and TRBJ2-7; D possibly corresponds to TRBD1 (5 bases). This TCR derives from a human donor in good health. Some libraries in this study had Jurkat cell RNA spiked in. CDR3 in amino acids: CASRTLQGRPLYEQYF. In DNA form, the CDR3 reads TGTGCCAGCAGAACACTCCAGGGTAGACCACTCTACGAGCAGTACTTC.